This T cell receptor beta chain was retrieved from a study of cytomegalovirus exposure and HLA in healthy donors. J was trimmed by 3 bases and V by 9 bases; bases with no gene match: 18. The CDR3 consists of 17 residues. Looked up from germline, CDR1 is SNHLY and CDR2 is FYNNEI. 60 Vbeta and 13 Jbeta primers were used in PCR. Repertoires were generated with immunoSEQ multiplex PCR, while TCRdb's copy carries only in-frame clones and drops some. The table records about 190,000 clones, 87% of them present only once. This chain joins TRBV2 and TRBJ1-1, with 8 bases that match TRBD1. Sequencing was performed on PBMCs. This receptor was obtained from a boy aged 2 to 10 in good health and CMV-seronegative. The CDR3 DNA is TGTGCCAGACTAAGGGAAAGGACAGGGTTGTGCGACACTGAAGCTTTCTTT. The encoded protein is CARLRERTGLCDTEAFF. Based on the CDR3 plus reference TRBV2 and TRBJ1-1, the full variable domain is EPEVTQTPSHQVTQMGQEVILRCVPISNHLYFYWYRQILGQKVEFLVSFYNNEISEKSEIFDDQFSVERPDGSNFTLKIRSTKLEDSAMYFCARLRERTGLCDTEAFFGQGTRLTVV.